The 18 T cell receptor beta chains presented below share a single source sample, sequenced in a study of cytomegalovirus exposure and HLA in healthy donors. The PCR ran on 60 Vbeta and 13 Jbeta primers. Measured with immunoSEQ multiplex PCR; TCRdb has only the in-frame clones, and not every one. The profile covers roughly 120,000 clones, with over 70% appearing a single time and about 4% taken by the ten largest. Input material: PBMCs. The receptor source for this set is a middle-aged woman in good health and CMV-seropositive.

The V and J genes are TRBV11-2 and TRBJ1-1, with unresolved D. V dropped 5 bases and J dropped 4 bases, with 14 bases sitting between them. This CDR3 contains 14 residues. Germline V lookup: CDR1 SGHAT, CDR2 FQNNGV. CDR3 in amino acids: CASSIGGFRTEAFF. CDR3 nucleotide sequence: TGTGCCAGCAGCATCGGAGGGTTTCGCACTGAAGCTTTCTTT.

CDR3 region: CASITQGISFSQHF. The CDR3, as DNA: TGTGCCAGCATCACCCAGGGGATCTCCTTTTCTCAGCATTTT. The chain combines TRBV27 with TRBJ1-5; TRBD1 might be the D (6 bases). Germline loops: CDR1 MNHEY, CDR2 SMNVEV (reference sequence). This CDR3 is 14 amino acids long. Trimming shortened V by 7 bases and J by 13 bases, and 23 bases separated the two germline ends.

This chain connects TRBV7-9 to TRBJ1-2; D perhaps matches TRBD1 (5 bases). Germline V gene lookup returns CDR1 SEHNR and CDR2 FQNEAQ (reference sequence). The CDR3 is made up of 13 amino acids. Trimming took off 2 bases at V and 6 bases at J, with 10 bases between the two ends. CDR3 region: CASSLMAGNGYTF. Here the CDR3 DNA reads TGTGCCAGCAGCTTAATGGCAGGGAATGGCTACACCTTC.

The gene calls are TRBV19 and TRBJ2-6, with D perhaps TRBD1 (6 bases). From germline, CDR1 is LNHDA and CDR2 SQIVND (reference sequence). This CDR3 has 18 amino acids. V lost 6 bases and J 3 bases, leaving 21 bases between the germline ends. The CDR3, as DNA: TGTGCCAGTAGCCCAAGAGGGGGAAGGGTTGATGGGGCCAACGTCCTGACTTTC. Residues: CASSPRGGRVDGANVLTF. The full variable domain, its missing parts supplied by reference TRBV19 and TRBJ2-6, is DGGITQSPKYLFRKEGQNVTLSCEQNLNHDAMYWYRQDPGQGLRLIYYSQIVNDFQKGDIAEGYSVSREKKESFPLTVTSAQKNPTAFYLCASSPRGGRVDGANVLTFGAGSRLTVL.

Concerning this clone: Other nucleotide sequences in the sample specify the same CDR3. The CDR3 DNA reads TGTGCCAGCAGCTTCAGACAGAACTATGGCTACACCTTC. It encodes CASSFRQNYGYTF. J is TRBJ1-2 and V is TRBV7-2; D is perhaps TRBD1 (5 bases). The CDR3 spans 13 residues. Trimming removed 3 bases at V and 2 bases at J, with 7 bases between. Germline V gene lookup returns CDR1 SGHTA and CDR2 FQGNSA.

V and J are TRBV5-4 and TRBJ2-7; tentatively, D is TRBD2 (5 bases). CDR1 is SGHNT and CDR2 is YYREEE in the germline V gene (reference sequence). This CDR3 has 15 residues. V lost 4 bases, J lost 3 bases, and 17 bases lay in between. Written as DNA, the CDR3 is TGTGCCAGCAGCCCGCCCGGGTCCCGGGGCTACGAGCAGTACTTC. Translated, it gives CASSPPGSRGYEQYF.

The chain employs TRBV30 and TRBJ1-1; D possibly corresponds to TRBD1 (6 bases). Trimming removed 2 bases from V and 1 base from J, with 11 bases in between. Per the germline V gene, CDR1 is GTSNPN and CDR2 is SVGIG (reference sequence). The CDR3 extends over 14 amino acids. CDR3 nucleotides: TGTGCCTGGAGTACCCGGGGGGCGAACACTGAAGCTTTCTTT. It yields the protein CAWSTRGANTEAFF.

The chain carries TRBV5-1 and TRBJ2-5, with 8 nucleotides matching TRBD2. Germline V lookup: CDR1 SGHRS, CDR2 YFSETQ. The ends lost 0 bases at V and 6 bases at J; junction bases unmatched: 4. The CDR3 has 14 amino acids. The CDR3 is CASSLGGGPQTQYF. CDR3 sequence (DNA): TGCGCCAGCAGCTTGGGCGGGGGGCCGCAGACCCAGTACTTC. Full variable domain (outside the CDR3, taken from reference TRBV5-1 and TRBJ2-5): KAGVTQTPRYLIKTRGQQVTLSCSPISGHRSVSWYQQTPGQGLQFLFEYFSETQRNKGNFPGRFSGRQFSNSRSEMNVSTLELGDSALYLCASSLGGGPQTQYFGPGTRLLVL.

This chain links TRBV7-8 with TRBJ1-5; 9 positions match TRBD1. From germline, CDR1 is SGHVS and CDR2 FQNEAQ. The CDR3 is made up of 18 amino acids. The trim removed 4 bases at V and 2 bases at J, leaving 12 bases unmatched. CDR3 in amino acids: CASSSSPQGAGGNQPQHF. As DNA, the CDR3 is TGTGCCAGCAGCTCCAGTCCACAGGGGGCAGGAGGCAATCAGCCCCAGCATTTT.

In DNA, the CDR3 is TGCGCCAGCTGTCCGGGACAGGTGTACAATGAGCAGTTCTTC. This sequence encodes CASCPGQVYNEQFF. The chain has TRBV5-1 and TRBJ2-1; 8 nucleotides match TRBD1. The CDR3 is made up of 14 amino acids. V was pared by 7 bases and J by 4 bases, with 7 bases of the junction left unmatched. Germline V gene data show CDR1 as SGHRS and CDR2 as YFSETQ.

The rearrangement joins TRBV4-3 to TRBJ2-5; D is possibly TRBD2 (6 bases). Gene TRBJ2-7 matches the end of the DNA better, so the J call may be wrong. The CDR3 is made up of 15 amino acids. Germline CDR1 and CDR2: LGHNA and YSLEER. The DNA for the CDR3 is TGCGCCAGCAGCCAAGTGGAGGGAAGTAGCTACGAGCAGTACTTC. The encoded protein is CASSQVEGSSYEQYF.

This clone occurred a few times. CDR3 sequence reads: CASSSPGTSGRVQGDTQYF. For the CDR3, the DNA is TGTGCCAGCAGCTCCCCCGGGACTAGCGGGAGAGTTCAGGGAGATACGCAGTATTTT. The V and J genes are TRBV11-3 and TRBJ2-3; 14 nucleotides agree with TRBD2. This CDR3 has 19 residues. In germline, CDR1 is SGHNT, CDR2 YENEEA. J gave up 5 bases and V 4 bases, and 14 bases lay outside the gene matches.

This clone appeared a single time. This sequence joins TRBV6-1 and TRBJ1-6, with D perhaps matching TRBD1 (6 bases). From germline, CDR1 is MNHNS and CDR2 SASEGT. There are 15 residues in the CDR3. The CDR3 sequence is CAIYGDTSYNSPLHF. The CDR3, as DNA: TGTGCTATTTACGGGGACACGAGCTATAATTCACCCCTCCACTTT.

V usage is TRBV9 and J usage is TRBJ2-7; tentatively, D is TRBD2 (5 bases). Trimming took off 0 bases at V and 0 bases at J, with 10 bases between the two ends. The CDR3 sequence is 15 residues long. Germline V gene sequence: CDR1 SGDLS, CDR2 YYNGEE. The DNA for the CDR3 is TGTGCCAGCAGCGTAGCGGCGGGCCACTCCTACGAGCAGTACTTC. It yields the protein CASSVAAGHSYEQYF.

V and J are TRBV4-1 and TRBJ2-7, with 13 nucleotides matching TRBD2. The CDR3 totals 16 residues. The V gene's germline CDR1 is MGHRA and CDR2 YSYEKL. V shed 4 bases and J 2 bases; nucleotides not matched to a gene: 5. CDR3 nucleotide sequence: TGCGCCAGCAGCCTTTCCGGGACTAGCGGGACCTACGAGCAGTACTTC. This encodes CASSLSGTSGTYEQYF.

This clone has more than one count but fewer than ten. The gene calls are TRBV27 and TRBJ2-2; D is undetermined. Trimming pared 4 bases from V and 2 bases from J, leaving 5 bases between. The CDR3 consists of 13 residues. Germline V gives CDR1 MNHEY, CDR2 SMNVEV (reference sequence). CDR3 amino acids: CASSSSNTGELFF. Written as DNA, the CDR3 is TGTGCCAGCAGTTCGAGCAACACCGGGGAGCTGTTTTTT.

This sequence joins TRBV7-2 and TRBJ1-2; D is possibly TRBD1 (6 bases). Per germline, CDR1 SGHTA and CDR2 FQGNSA. The V end was cut by 6 bases, the J end by 8 bases, with 22 bases between. This CDR3 has 15 amino acids. The CDR3 DNA reads TGTGCCAGCAGGCTAGACTCCGGGGGGGCTGTGGGCTACACCTTC. Its protein product is CASRLDSGGAVGYTF.

The chain carries TRBV6-5 and TRBJ2-3, with D unclear. The V end lost 0 bases, the J end lost 2 bases, and 9 bases lay between the germline ends. The CDR3 is made up of 15 amino acids. Germline CDR1 reads MNHEY; CDR2 reads SVGAGI. Here the CDR3 DNA reads TGTGCCAGCAGTTACTCGATAGCATTCACAGATACGCAGTATTTT. Translated: CASSYSIAFTDTQYF.